Below are 8 T cell receptor beta chains sequenced from a single sample in a study of control samples from healthy donors and cancer patients. Measured with immunoSEQ multiplex PCR; TCRdb has only the in-frame clones, and not every one. Of around 120,000 clones listed, over 90% are singletons. Sequencing was performed on blood. The receptors originated from a man younger than 45 in good health.

The chain carries TRBV6-5 and TRBJ1-2; D is unresolved. Germline V gene lookup returns CDR1 MNHEY and CDR2 SVGAGI. The V gene lost 0 bases and the J gene lost 8 bases, with 10 bases spanning the gap. The CDR3 extends over 13 amino acids. In DNA, the CDR3 is TGTGCCAGCAGTTACTCTATCTTAGGGGGCTACACCTTC. This encodes CASSYSILGGYTF.

This chain links TRBV9 with TRBJ1-1; D is perhaps TRBD1 (5 bases). Per the germline V gene, CDR1 is SGDLS and CDR2 is YYNGEE. This CDR3 comprises 14 residues. V shed 0 bases and J shed 0 bases, with 6 bases lying between them. The CDR3 DNA sequence: TGTGCCAGCAGCGTAGGGGGGATGAACACTGAAGCTTTCTTT. Translating it yields CASSVGGMNTEAFF.

V usage is TRBV5-5 and J usage is TRBJ2-7; D gene uncertain. Germline CDR1 reads SGHKS; CDR2 reads YYEKEE (reference sequence). CDR3 length equals 13 residues. V lost 4 bases and J lost 2, with 10 bases in between. The CDR3 region is CASSPEGPYEQYF. The DNA for the CDR3 is TGTGCCAGCAGCCCCGAAGGCCCCTACGAGCAGTACTTC.

The chain recombines TRBV5-1 with TRBJ1-1, with D tentatively TRBD1 (6 bases). Trimming left V 2 bases short and J 10 bases short, with 15 bases between. CDR3 length equals 13 residues. Germline loops: CDR1 SGHRS, CDR2 YFSETQ. The CDR3 here is CASSFGAIQGAFF. Here the CDR3 DNA reads TGCGCCAGCAGCTTTGGGGCGATACAGGGAGCTTTCTTT.

This clone was detected once. The genes are TRBV28 and TRBJ1-4, with D possibly being TRBD1 (5 bases). Germline values: CDR1 MDHEN, CDR2 SYDVKM. Trimming cost V 6 bases and J 8 bases, with 13 bases left between them. The CDR3 spans 13 residues. CDR3 sequence reads: CASSLGGREKLFF. The CDR3 DNA sequence: TGTGCCAGCAGCCTGGGGGGTCGAGAAAAACTGTTTTTT.

The V and J genes are TRBV30 and TRBJ2-5, with TRBD1 matching over 10 bases. The CDR3 has 17 amino acids. The V and J ends lost 2 bases and 0 bases, in that order; junction bases with no gene match: 9. Germline V gene lookup returns CDR1 GTSNPN and CDR2 SVGIG (reference sequence). The CDR3 DNA is TGTGCCTGGAGTAGCTGGACAGGGGGATCGTACCAAGAGACCCAGTACTTC. Its translation is CAWSSWTGGSYQETQYF.

The gene calls are TRBV10-3 and TRBJ1-5; TRBD1 aligns across 8 bases. This CDR3 contains 13 residues. V was clipped by 8 bases and J by 2 bases; unmatched bases: 2. In germline, CDR1 is ENHRY, CDR2 SYGVKD. CDR3 protein: CAISDRGNQPQHF. CDR3 DNA sequence: TGTGCCATCTCGGACAGGGGCAATCAGCCCCAGCATTTT.

CDR3 nucleotide sequence: TGCGCCAGCAGCTTGTTGACGTGGAACATGACAGCAGGGGCTATCATGAACACTGAAGCTTTCTTT. This encodes CASSLLTWNMTAGAIMNTEAFF. The chain joins TRBV5-1 to TRBJ1-1; perhaps TRBD1 as D (6 bases). The CDR3 contains 22 residues. Deletions cut 1 base from V and 0 bases from J, with 31 bases between. Looked up from germline, CDR1 is SGHRS and CDR2 is YFSETQ.